The text below deals with one T cell receptor (beta chain). Original processing notes: Reference gene primer amplification gave estimated nucleated cell counts. Clones were read by immunoSEQ multiplex PCR, and TCRdb kept only the in-frame ones, dropping some. V, J and clone size derive from that table, while D and trimming were established from the DNA sequence. The repertoire consists of hundreds of thousands of clones, with 86% occurring once and the leading ten covering around 13%. This sample is part of a study of blood T cell repertoires in COVID-19. Study overall: PBMCs, B-cell-depleted T cells, or T cells were the source of the cDNA or gDNA that made up the material.

Recruited during active infection, patients (from Seattle) were subsequently followed longitudinally. The CDR3 runs 13 residues. The V gene's germline CDR1 is MNHEY and CDR2 SVGEGT. Between the trimmed V and J ends, which lost 5 bases and 4 bases, there was a span of 9 bases. The TCR was taken from a woman between 65 and 79 years old with COVID-19, enrolled during active disease. The genes are TRBV6-2 or TRBV6-3 and TRBJ2-1; perhaps TRBD1 as D (5 bases). Sample: peripheral blood. The CDR3 loop is CASSIRGYNEQFF. The CDR3 DNA sequence: TGTGCCAGCAGTATTAGGGGTTACAATGAGCAGTTCTTC.